This T cell receptor (beta chain) was sequenced in a study of blood T cell repertoires in COVID-19. Generated by immunoSEQ multiplex PCR, the TCRdb table keeps only in-frame clones and is missing some. The sample holds over 150,000 clones, roughly 82% seen once. V dropped 9 bases and J dropped 5; count of bases not matched to a gene: 3. The CDR3 is 12 residues long. The chain employs TRBV12-3 or TRBV12-4 and TRBJ2-2; 7 positions agree with TRBD2. The clonotype originates from a human donor in a cohort sampled during active COVID-19. The specimen was peripheral blood. CDR3 sequence: CASRRGTGELFF. CDR3 nucleotide sequence: TGTGCCAGTCGGCGGGGGACCGGGGAGCTGTTTTTT.